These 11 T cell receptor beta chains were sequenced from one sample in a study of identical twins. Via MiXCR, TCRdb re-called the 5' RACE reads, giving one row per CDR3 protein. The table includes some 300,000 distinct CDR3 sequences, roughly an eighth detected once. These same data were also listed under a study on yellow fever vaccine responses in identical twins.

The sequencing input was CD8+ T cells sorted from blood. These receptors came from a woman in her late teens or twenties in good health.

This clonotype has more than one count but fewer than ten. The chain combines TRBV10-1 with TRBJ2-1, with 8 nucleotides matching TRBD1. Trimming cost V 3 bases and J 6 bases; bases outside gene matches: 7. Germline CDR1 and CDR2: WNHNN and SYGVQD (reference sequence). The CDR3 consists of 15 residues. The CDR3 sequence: CASSDWRTGRNEQFF. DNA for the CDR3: TGCGCCAGCAGTGACTGGAGGACAGGGCGCAATGAGCAGTTCTTC.

DNA of the CDR3: TGTGCCAGCAGTGATTGGAGCCTGCAGGCCGTGGGTTACGAGCAGTACTTC. It is translated as CASSDWSLQAVGYEQYF. The chain has TRBV2 and TRBJ2-7; the D is unclear. Germline CDR1 is SNHLY and CDR2 is FYNNEI. The V gene lost 3 bases and the J gene lost 4 bases, with 22 bases spanning the gap. The CDR3 length is 17 residues.

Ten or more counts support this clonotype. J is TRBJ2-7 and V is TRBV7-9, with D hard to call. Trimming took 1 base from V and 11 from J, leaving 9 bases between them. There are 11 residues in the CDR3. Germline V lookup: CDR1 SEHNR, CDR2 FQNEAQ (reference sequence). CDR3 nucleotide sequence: TGTGCCAGCAGCTTAGGGCCGAACAAGTACTTC. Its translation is CASSLGPNKYF.

Written as DNA, the CDR3 is TGTGCCAGCAGCCACGGGACAGGGGCCGAGACTGAAGCTTTCTTT. Translating it yields CASSHGTGAETEAFF. The rearrangement uses TRBV3-1 and TRBJ1-1; 10 positions match TRBD1. V shed 3 bases, J shed 5 bases, and the junction held 6 bases outside the gene matches. This CDR3 comprises 15 residues. Germline-derived CDR1 and CDR2 are LGHDT and YNNKEL (reference sequence).

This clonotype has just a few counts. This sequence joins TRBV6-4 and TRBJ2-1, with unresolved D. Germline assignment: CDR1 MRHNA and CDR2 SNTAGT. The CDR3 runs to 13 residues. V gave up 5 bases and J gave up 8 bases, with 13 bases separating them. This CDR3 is CASSTTPLDEQFF. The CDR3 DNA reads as TGTGCCAGCAGTACGACTCCGCTAGATGAGCAGTTCTTC.

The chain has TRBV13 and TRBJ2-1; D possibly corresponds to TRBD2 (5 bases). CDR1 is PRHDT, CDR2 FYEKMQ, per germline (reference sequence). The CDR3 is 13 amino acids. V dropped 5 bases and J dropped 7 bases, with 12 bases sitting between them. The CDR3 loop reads CASSQGSGNEQFF. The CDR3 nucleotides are TGTGCCAGCAGCCAAGGGTCGGGGAATGAGCAGTTCTTC.

The CDR3 bases are TGTGCCAGCAGTTTAAGGGGAGATGCGGCCAAAAACATTCAGTACTTC. Its translation is CASSLRGDAAKNIQYF. V and J are TRBV12-3 or TRBV12-4 and TRBJ2-4; either TRBD1 or TRBD2 may supply D (5 bases each). The CDR3 loop spans 16 amino acids. Trimming cost V 2 bases and J 1 base, with 12 bases left between them.

The CDR3 DNA reads TGTGCCACCAGTACCAAGCGGAACTCGAACACCGGGGAGCTGTTTTTT. Translating gives CATSTKRNSNTGELFF. The chain links TRBV24-1 to TRBJ2-2; maybe TRBD2 (5 bases). The CDR3 loop spans 16 amino acids. V gave up 6 bases and J gave up 0 bases, with 13 bases separating them. The germline V gene encodes CDR1 KGHDR and CDR2 SFDVKD.

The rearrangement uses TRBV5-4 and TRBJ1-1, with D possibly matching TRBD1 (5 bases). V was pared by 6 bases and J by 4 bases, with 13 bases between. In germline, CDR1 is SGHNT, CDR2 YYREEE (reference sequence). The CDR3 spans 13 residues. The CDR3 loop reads CASTIGGVTEAFF. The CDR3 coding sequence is TGTGCCAGCACCATTGGGGGGGTCACTGAAGCTTTCTTT.

The CDR3 DNA reads as TGTGCCAGCAGTGAGCGGGACACCCACCAAGAGACCCAGTACTTC. It encodes CASSERDTHQETQYF. V is TRBV28 and J is TRBJ2-5; tentative D call: TRBD2 (7 bases). The CDR3 sequence is 15 residues long. Per germline, CDR1 MDHEN and CDR2 SYDVKM. V was cut by 5 bases and J by 0 bases, with 13 bases left in between. The variable domain in full, with the rest retrieved from reference TRBV28 and TRBJ2-5, is DVKVTQSSRYLVKRTGEKVFLECVQDMDHENMFWYRQDPGLGLRLIYFSYDVKMKEKGDIPEGYSVSREKKERFSLILESASTNQTSMYLCASSERDTHQETQYFGPGTRLLVL.

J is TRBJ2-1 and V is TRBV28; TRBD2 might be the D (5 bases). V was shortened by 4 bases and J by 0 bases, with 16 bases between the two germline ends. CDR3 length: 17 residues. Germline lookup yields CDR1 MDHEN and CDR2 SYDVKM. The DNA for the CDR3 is TGTGCCAGCAGTTCCCCGGGGTACTTGAGCTCCTACAATGAGCAGTTCTTC. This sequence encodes CASSSPGYLSSYNEQFF. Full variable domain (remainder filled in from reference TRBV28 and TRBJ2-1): DVKVTQSSRYLVKRTGEKVFLECVQDMDHENMFWYRQDPGLGLRLIYFSYDVKMKEKGDIPEGYSVSREKKERFSLILESASTNQTSMYLCASSSPGYLSSYNEQFFGPGTRLTVL.